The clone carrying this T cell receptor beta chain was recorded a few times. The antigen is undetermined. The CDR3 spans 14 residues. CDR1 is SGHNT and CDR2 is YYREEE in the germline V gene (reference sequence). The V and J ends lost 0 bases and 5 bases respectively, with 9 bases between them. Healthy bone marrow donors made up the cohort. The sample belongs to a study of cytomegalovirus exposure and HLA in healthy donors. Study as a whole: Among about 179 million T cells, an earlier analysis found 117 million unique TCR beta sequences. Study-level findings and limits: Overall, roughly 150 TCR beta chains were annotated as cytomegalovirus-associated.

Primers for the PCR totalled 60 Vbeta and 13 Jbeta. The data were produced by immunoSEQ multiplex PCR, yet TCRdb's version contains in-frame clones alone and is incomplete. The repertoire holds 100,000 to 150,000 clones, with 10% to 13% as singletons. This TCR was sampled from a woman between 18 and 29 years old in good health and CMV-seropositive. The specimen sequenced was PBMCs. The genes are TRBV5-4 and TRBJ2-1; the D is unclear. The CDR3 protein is CASSLAKANNEQFF. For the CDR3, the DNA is TGTGCCAGCAGCTTGGCCAAAGCGAACAATGAGCAGTTCTTC.